The 2 T cell receptor beta chains in this list originate from one sample, sequenced in a study of cytomegalovirus exposure and HLA in healthy donors. This PCR relied on a set of 60 Vbeta primers and 13 Jbeta primers. Sequencing was performed with immunoSEQ multiplex PCR; in TCRdb, only in-frame clones are kept and a portion is missing. The data contain some 190,000 clones, 75% to 80% of them seen just once; the ten biggest clones take up approximately 2.6%. The sequenced material came from PBMCs. These receptors were taken from a female donor in good health and CMV-seronegative.

The genes are TRBV2 and TRBJ1-1; no reliable D call. This CDR3 contains 14 residues. Per the germline V gene, CDR1 is SNHLY and CDR2 is FYNNEI. The ends were cut back, 6 bases at V and 4 bases at J, with 15 bases in the middle. CDR3 sequence reads: CASRREEGSTEAFF. The CDR3, as DNA: TGTGCCAGCAGACGGGAAGAAGGGAGCACTGAAGCTTTCTTT.

A single count supports this clone. The V call is TRBV10-2, the J call TRBJ1-4; 10 nucleotides agree with TRBD1. The germline V gene encodes CDR1 WSHSY and CDR2 SAAADI. There are 15 residues in the CDR3. Trimming took 5 bases from V and 5 from J; bases not matched to a gene: 5. The CDR3 region has the DNA TGCGCCAGCAGTACCGACAGGGGGCTGAATGAAAAACTGTTTTTT. This gives the protein CASSTDRGLNEKLFF.